This TCR beta chain was identified in a study of blood T cell repertoires in COVID-19. How the authors handled the data: For nucleated cells, counts were estimated from reference gene primer amplification. TCRdb's copy holds only in-frame clones and misses some; the assay was immunoSEQ multiplex PCR. The V and J calls and clone size come from that table; D and trimming were worked out from the DNA. The data hold 400,000 to 450,000 clones, with around 89% observed a single time. The TCR originated in a woman aged 50 to 60 with COVID-19, enrolled during active disease. The specimen was peripheral blood.

In DNA, the CDR3 is TGTGCCAGTACCATACCGGGACAGCTCTATGGCTACACCTTC. Amino acids: CASTIPGQLYGYTF. The chain carries TRBV19 and TRBJ1-2, with TRBD1 identical over 7 bases. CDR3 length equals 14 residues. The V and J ends lost 7 bases and 4 bases, in that order; junction bases with no gene match: 9. Germline V CDR1 and CDR2: LNHDA, SQIVND (reference sequence). The whole variable domain, remainder taken from reference TRBV19 and TRBJ1-2, is DGGITQSPKYLFRKEGQNVTLSCEQNLNHDAMYWYRQDPGQGLRLIYYSQIVNDFQKGDIAEGYSVSREKKESFPLTVTSAQKNPTAFYLCASTIPGQLYGYTFGSGTRLTVV.